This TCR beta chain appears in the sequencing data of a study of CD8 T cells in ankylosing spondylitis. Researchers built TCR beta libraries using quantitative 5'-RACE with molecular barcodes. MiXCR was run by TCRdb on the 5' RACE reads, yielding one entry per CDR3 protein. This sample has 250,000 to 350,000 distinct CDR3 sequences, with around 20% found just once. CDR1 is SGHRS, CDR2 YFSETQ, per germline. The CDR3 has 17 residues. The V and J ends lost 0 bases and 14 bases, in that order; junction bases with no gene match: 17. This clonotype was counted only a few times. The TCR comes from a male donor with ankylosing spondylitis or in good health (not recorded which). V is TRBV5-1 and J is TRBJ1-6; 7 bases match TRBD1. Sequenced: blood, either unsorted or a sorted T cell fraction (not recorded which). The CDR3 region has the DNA TGCGCCAGCAGCTTGGGGAACAGGGGCCCCCTTAATTCGGCCCTCCACTTT. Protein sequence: CASSLGNRGPLNSALHF.